One sample yielded the 29 T cell receptor beta chains listed below, sequenced in a study of T-cell memory formation after mild COVID-19. TCRdb reprocessed the 5' RACE reads with MiXCR, giving one entry per CDR3 protein. This table has roughly 560,000 distinct CDR3 sequences, roughly 22% appearing once. The sequenced sample was PBMCs or a T cell subset sorted from them (not recorded which). The receptors here all came from an adult woman who had mild COVID-19 (a few samples of this study predate the infection). Cell type and time point are not known.

The rearrangement joins TRBV5-5 to TRBJ2-7, with 7 bases matching TRBD2. The CDR3 is 15 amino acids. The trim removed 5 bases at V and 1 base at J, leaving 9 bases unmatched. The germline V gene has CDR1 SGHKS and CDR2 YYEKEE (reference sequence). DNA of the CDR3: TGTGCCAGCAGGTCAGCGGGGAAACGGTCCTACGAGCAGTACTTC. Translated, it gives CASRSAGKRSYEQYF.

The V call is TRBV20-1, the J call TRBJ1-2; D call uncertain. Germline CDR1 reads DFQATT; CDR2 reads SNEGSKA (reference sequence). CDR3 size: 15 residues. V gave up 6 bases and J gave up 5 bases, with 22 bases separating them. The CDR3 region is CSAKKAPTLSYGYTF. The CDR3 DNA reads as TGCAGTGCAAAGAAGGCCCCAACCTTATCTTATGGCTACACCTTC.

The chain couples TRBV12-3 or TRBV12-4 to TRBJ2-1, with 7 nucleotides matching TRBD1. The V gene end was trimmed by 6 bases and the J gene end by 7 bases; junction bases not matched to a gene: 6. CDR3 length equals 13 residues. DNA of the CDR3: TGTGCCAGCAGACTACAGGGGTGGAATGAGCAGTTCTTC. Its translation is CASRLQGWNEQFF.

The chain joins TRBV30 to TRBJ2-7, with D perhaps TRBD2 (5 bases). Trimming removed 5 bases at V and 3 bases at J, with 8 bases between. The V gene's germline CDR1 is GTSNPN and CDR2 SVGIG (reference sequence). This CDR3 spans 11 amino acids. CDR3 sequence (DNA): TGTGCCTGGTTCCGGGACTACGAGCAGTACTTC. This encodes CAWFRDYEQYF.

In DNA form, the CDR3 reads TGTGCCAGCAGCTACCCTGGACAGGGCTGGGTCGGCTACACCTTC. Protein sequence: CASSYPGQGWVGYTF. J is TRBJ1-2 and V is TRBV5-4, with 8 bases identical to TRBD1. Germline V CDR1 and CDR2: SGHNT, YYREEE (reference sequence). The length of the CDR3 is 15 residues. The J segment lost 8 bases and the V segment lost 3 bases, leaving 12 bases of the junction unmatched.

The chain combines TRBV7-2 with TRBJ1-5, with 7 bases matching TRBD1. After removal of 5 bases from V and 7 bases from J, the junction contained 5 bases not matched to a gene. The CDR3 is made up of 13 amino acids. Germline CDR1 reads SGHTA; CDR2 reads FQGNSA. In nucleotides, the CDR3 is TGTGCCAGCAGCCGGGACAGCCCACAGCCCCAGCATTTT. Encoded protein: CASSRDSPQPQHF.

There are a few counts of this clonotype. This chain connects TRBV5-4 to TRBJ2-7; 14 bases fit TRBD2. The CDR3 is 16 residues long. After removal of 4 bases from V and 7 bases from J, the junction contained 10 bases not matched to a gene. Germline lookup yields CDR1 SGHNT and CDR2 YYREEE (reference sequence). Written as DNA, the CDR3 is TGTGCCAGCAGCCTCGGACTAGCGGGAGGTAACGGGGAGCAGTACTTC. It codes for CASSLGLAGGNGEQYF.

V and J are TRBV7-9 and TRBJ2-1; maybe TRBD2 (6 bases). Trimming removed 5 bases at V and 10 bases at J, with 15 bases between. Germline loops: CDR1 SEHNR, CDR2 FQNEAQ (reference sequence). This CDR3 region has 13 residues. The CDR3 DNA is TGTGCCAGCAGCGCACGGGACTCGCCAGAGCAGTTCTTC. Translation: CASSARDSPEQFF.

This sequence joins TRBV2 and TRBJ1-2, with D unclear. Germline values: CDR1 SNHLY, CDR2 FYNNEI. The CDR3 is made up of 12 amino acids. Trimming took 6 bases from V and 6 from J, leaving 11 bases between them. The CDR3: CASRGFRDGYTF. The CDR3 nucleotides are TGTGCCAGCAGAGGGTTTCGCGATGGCTACACCTTC.

This clonotype turned up a few times. The chain combines TRBV7-2 with TRBJ2-1, with D uncertain. Germline loops: CDR1 SGHTA, CDR2 FQGNSA. This CDR3 has 17 amino acids. With 2 bases removed from V and 4 bases from J, the gap between germline ends came to 18 bases. The CDR3 reads CASSLYPRSDDYNEQFF. In DNA, the CDR3 is TGTGCCAGCAGCTTATATCCGCGGTCGGACGATTACAATGAGCAGTTCTTC.

This clonotype was counted a few times. The rearrangement uses TRBV18 and TRBJ2-7, with TRBD1 matching over 9 bases. Germline V CDR1 and CDR2: KGHSH, LQKENI. The CDR3 covers 14 residues. Germline trimming cut 6 bases from V and 4 bases from J; bases unmatched to any gene: 7. The chain's CDR3 is CASSPLDRGYEQYF. CDR3 bases: TGTGCCAGCTCCCCCCTGGACAGGGGTTACGAGCAGTACTTC.

This clonotype has only a few counts. This chain links TRBV4-3 with TRBJ2-3; D may be TRBD1 (5 bases). V dropped 3 bases and J dropped 5 bases, with 18 bases sitting between them. The CDR3 loop spans 16 amino acids. Germline V gene sequence: CDR1 LGHNA, CDR2 YSLEER. The CDR3 spells CASSQGTRAPRDTQYF. CDR3 bases: TGCGCCAGCAGCCAGGGTACCAGGGCTCCACGAGATACGCAGTATTTT.

The chain couples TRBV11-2 to TRBJ2-3; 8 bases align to TRBD2. The CDR3 loop spans 16 amino acids. Germline trimming cut 1 base from V and 5 bases from J; bases unmatched to any gene: 8. From germline, CDR1 is SGHAT and CDR2 FQNNGV. The CDR3 loop reads CASSLGIAGIGDTQYF. As DNA, the CDR3 is TGTGCCAGCAGCTTAGGGATAGCGGGGATTGGAGATACGCAGTATTTT.

The chain employs TRBV20-1 and TRBJ1-2; D is uncertain. The CDR3 extends over 15 amino acids. CDR1 and CDR2 from the germline V gene are DFQATT and SNEGSKA (reference sequence). The ends were cut back, 0 bases at V and 3 bases at J, with 14 bases in the middle. The CDR3 protein is CSARDGRDMDYGYTF. As DNA, the CDR3 is TGCAGTGCTAGAGATGGGAGGGATATGGACTATGGCTACACCTTC.

The chain combines TRBV5-1 with TRBJ2-1, with 12 bases matching TRBD2. V was pared by 4 bases and J by 9 bases, with 11 bases of the junction left unmatched. CDR3 length equals 16 residues. CDR1 is SGHRS, CDR2 YFSETQ, per germline. The CDR3 nucleotides are TGCGCCAGCAGCACGGACTCTAGCGGGGGGGCCGGTGAGCAGTTCTTC. Protein sequence: CASSTDSSGGAGEQFF.

This clonotype has a handful of counts. The chain couples TRBV21-1 to TRBJ2-1; the listed D gene, TRBD1, was not tested against the DNA. TRBV21-1 is listed as a pseudogene. The CDR3 length is 13 residues. This chain's CDR3 is CASSIHPGAGGFF. In DNA, the CDR3 is TGTGCCAGCAGCATCCACCCGGGAGCGGGTGGGTTCTTC.

CDR3 amino acids: CSVEGDRVGNTIYF. The CDR3 region has the DNA TGCAGCGTTGAAGGGGACAGGGTTGGAAACACCATATATTTT. The chain combines TRBV29-1 with TRBJ1-3, with TRBD1 matching over 9 bases. Trimming cost V 1 base and J 3 bases; bases outside gene matches: 1. The length of the CDR3 is 14 residues. Germline V gene sequence: CDR1 SQVTM, CDR2 ANQGSEA.

Turning to this clonotype: A read error is possible here, since a much larger clone lies one base away. The V gene is TRBV6-2 or TRBV6-3, the J gene TRBJ1-2; D remains ambiguous. Looked up from germline, CDR1 is MNHEY and CDR2 is SVGEGT. The CDR3 runs 12 residues. V was trimmed by 6 bases and J by 4 bases, leaving 9 bases between them. CDR3: CASSIVGYGYTF. The CDR3 region has the DNA TGTGCCAGCAGCATAGTGGGCTATGGCTACACCTTC.

A few counts support this clonotype. The chain's CDR3 is CASNPFGQETQYF. CDR3 DNA sequence: TGTGCCAGCAACCCGTTTGGCCAAGAGACCCAGTACTTC. The chain carries TRBV7-2 and TRBJ2-5; no definite D call. Trimming removed 7 bases at V and 1 base at J, with 10 bases between. CDR1 and CDR2 (germline): SGHTA, FQGNSA. CDR3 length equals 13 residues.

This clonotype was seen more than once but under ten times. The genes are TRBV18 and TRBJ2-1, with 13 bases that match TRBD2. Germline CDR1 reads KGHSH; CDR2 reads LQKENI. V shed 0 bases, J shed 10 bases, and the junction held 9 bases outside the gene matches. The CDR3 has 17 amino acids. The CDR3 here is CASSPPQTSGGGNEQFF. The CDR3, as DNA: TGTGCCAGCTCACCACCCCAAACTAGCGGGGGGGGGAACGAGCAGTTCTTC.

The chain uses TRBV20-1 and TRBJ2-3; D is undetermined. Trimming pared 0 bases from V and 8 bases from J, leaving 15 bases between. The V gene's germline CDR1 is DFQATT and CDR2 SNEGSKA (reference sequence). The CDR3 has 14 amino acids. CDR3 in amino acids: CSARDRVASSTQYF. The CDR3 DNA reads TGCAGTGCTAGAGATAGGGTAGCTAGTAGTACGCAGTATTTT.

This chain connects TRBV25-1 to TRBJ2-2; 8 bases line up with TRBD2. This CDR3 has 14 amino acids. V gave up 6 bases and J gave up 6 bases; unmatched junction bases: 6. CDR1 and CDR2 from the germline V gene are MGHDK and SYGVNS. The CDR3 region has the DNA TGTGCCAGCAGGGTCGGGGGGGCCTCCGGGGAGCTGTTTTTT. It is translated as CASRVGGASGELFF.

In this sample, this clonotype turned up a few times. This chain connects TRBV5-1 to TRBJ2-1; no clear D. The CDR3 covers 15 residues. Trimming cost V 0 bases and J 8 bases, with 15 bases left between them. Per germline, CDR1 SGHRS and CDR2 YFSETQ. CDR3: CASSLALASGYEQFF. CDR3 DNA sequence: TGCGCCAGCAGCTTGGCCCTCGCGAGTGGCTATGAGCAGTTCTTC.

The CDR3 DNA reads as TGTGCCAGCAGCCAAGTCAGTATGAACACTGAAGCTTTCTTT. This encodes CASSQVSMNTEAFF. V is TRBV3-1 and J is TRBJ1-1; D uncertain. Deletions cut 1 base from V and 0 bases from J, with 6 bases between. CDR1 and CDR2 from the germline V gene are LGHDT and YNNKEL (reference sequence). This CDR3 spans 14 amino acids. The variable domain in full, completed from reference TRBV3-1 and TRBJ1-1, reads DTAVSQTPKYLVTQMGNDKSIKCEQNLGHDTMYWYKQDSKKFLKIMFSYNNKELIINETVPNRFSPKSPDKAHLNLHINSLELGDSAVYFCASSQVSMNTEAFFGQGTRLTVV.

As DNA, the CDR3 is TGTGCCAGCAGCCCCCACGGGATCCCCTACAATGAGCAGTTCTTC. It codes for CASSPHGIPYNEQFF. The rearrangement joins TRBV7-3 to TRBJ2-1; possible D gene TRBD2, 5 bases. Germline CDR1 SGHTA, CDR2 FQGTGA. CDR3 length equals 15 residues. Trimming removed 5 bases from V and 2 bases from J, with 13 bases in between.

The rearrangement links TRBV20-1 to TRBJ1-5; TRBD1 agrees at 11 bases. J was trimmed by 5 bases and V by 5 bases; bases with no gene match: 11. Germline assignment: CDR1 DFQATT and CDR2 SNEGSKA (reference sequence). The CDR3 is 16 residues long. The CDR3 protein is CSAPRDRGDAYQPQHF. As DNA, the CDR3 is TGCAGTGCTCCCCGGGACAGGGGGGATGCGTATCAGCCCCAGCATTTT.

This sequence joins TRBV15 and TRBJ2-7, with D hard to call. Trimming took 8 bases from V and 3 from J, leaving 14 bases between them. CDR3 length equals 13 residues. Germline values: CDR1 LNHNV, CDR2 YYDKDF (reference sequence). The CDR3 region has the DNA TGTGCCACCGGGGTACTTGTTGGCTACGAGCAGTACTTC. Translation: CATGVLVGYEQYF.

This chain uses TRBV20-1 with TRBJ2-1; 11 nucleotides match TRBD2. With 3 bases clipped from V and 10 bases from J, the junction kept 20 bases outside the gene matches. This CDR3 is built from 18 residues. CDR1 is DFQATT, CDR2 SNEGSKA, per germline (reference sequence). The CDR3 here is CSARLTKTIAGGGREQFF. CDR3 sequence (DNA): TGCAGTGCTAGGCTCACGAAGACGATAGCGGGAGGGGGTCGGGAGCAGTTCTTC.

The rearrangement links TRBV6-5 to TRBJ2-1; possibly TRBD1 or TRBD2 for D (5 bases each). Germline V lookup: CDR1 MNHEY, CDR2 SVGAGI. The length of the CDR3 is 13 residues. Between the trimmed V and J ends, which lost 6 bases and 1 base, there was a span of 7 bases. This CDR3 reads CASSGASYNEQFF. The CDR3 DNA reads as TGTGCCAGCAGCGGGGCGTCCTACAATGAGCAGTTCTTC.